A selection of T cell receptor beta chains follows, all from one sample in a study of beta chain features in type 1 diabetes. Using immunoSEQ multiplex PCR, the repertoire was profiled, and TCRdb retains in-frame clones only, with some absent. The table records around 250,000 clones, 25% to 35% of them present only once. The sample was central memory CD4+ T cells from blood. The receptors shown here come from a man aged 25-45 years in good health. The conserved cysteine and the conserved F or W are not part of the CDR3 here.

TRBJ1-2 | TRBV18 | ASSPRQTLNYGYT
TRBJ2-1 | TRBV5-4 | ANSQRGSYNEQF
TRBJ2-2 | TRBV27 | ASLSTGVPGTGELF
TRBJ1-3 | TRBV7-9 | ASSYRPGASGNTIY
TRBJ1-5 | TRBV6-1 | ASSAAGSQPQH
TRBJ2-3 | TRBV4-2 | ASSQEGDYLDTQY
TRBJ2-3 | TRBV28 | ASSPTADTQY
TRBJ2-7 | TRBV7-6 | ASSLGQGGEQY
TRBJ2-1 | TRBV5-1 | ASSPTSGRGLRDNEQF
TRBJ2-7 | TRBV29-1 | SVVRDSPYEQY
TRBJ2-6 | TRBV18 | ASSPGNGANVLT
TRBJ2-1 | TRBV2 | ASSGNNEQF
TRBJ1-2 | TRBV4-3 | ASSREAGQGTGYT
TRBJ2-7 | TRBV7-9 | ASSGPGTGAFYEQY
TRBJ2-3 | TRBV7-2 | ASSLDGTGVDTQY
TRBJ2-1 | TRBV10-1 | ASSDLAGNWNEQF
TRBJ2-1 | TRBV15 | ATSRAPSGSSDEQF
TRBJ2-6 | TRBV30 | ACRDRAGGANVLT
TRBJ1-5 | TRBV7-2 | ASSLETGSNQPQH
TRBJ1-3 | TRBV5-4 | ASSLEDSLSGNTIY
TRBJ2-2 | TRBV7-9 | ASSRRADTGELF
TRBJ2-7 | TRBV9 | ASSVGLAGDEQY
TRBJ2-1 | TRBV25-1 | ASSPSDRVNEQF
TRBJ2-3 | TRBV7-2 | ASRPRLAGGTDTQY
TRBJ2-3 | TRBV29-1 | SVQWQKETDTQY
TRBJ2-1 | TRBV7-2 | ASTVGSDEQF
TRBJ1-6 | TRBV7-9 | ASSFRGTTGGDSPLH
TRBJ1-1 | TRBV2 | ASRDRGDAF
TRBJ2-7 | TRBV5-1 | ASSSQGWSYEQY
TRBJ2-6 | TRBV5-1 | ASTISVTGANVLT
NA | TRBV5-1 | ASSHDSSGISYEQY
TRBJ2-3 | TRBV5-1 | ASSSRPGQGVADTQY
TRBJ2-5 | TRBV4-3 | ASSQELAQETQY
TRBJ1-1 | TRBV23-1 | ASSHWQEAF
TRBJ2-1 | TRBV27 | ASRDLANYNEQF
TRBJ2-1 | TRBV19 | ASSQRLAGFENEQF
TRBJ2-7 | TRBV7-9 | ASSLTSGRDEQY